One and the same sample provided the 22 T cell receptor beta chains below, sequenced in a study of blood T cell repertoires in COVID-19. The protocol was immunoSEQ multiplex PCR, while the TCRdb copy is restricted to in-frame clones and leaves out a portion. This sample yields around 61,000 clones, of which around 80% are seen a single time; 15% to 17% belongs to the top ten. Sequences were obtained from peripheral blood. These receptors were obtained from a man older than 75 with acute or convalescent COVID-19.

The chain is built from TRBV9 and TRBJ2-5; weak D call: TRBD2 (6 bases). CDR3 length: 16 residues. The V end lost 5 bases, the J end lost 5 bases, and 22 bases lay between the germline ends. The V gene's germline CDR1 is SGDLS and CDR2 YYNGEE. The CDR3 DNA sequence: TGTGCCAGCAGTCTACACGGAGGGCAGGGCGATGAGACCCAGTACTTC. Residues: CASSLHGGQGDETQYF.

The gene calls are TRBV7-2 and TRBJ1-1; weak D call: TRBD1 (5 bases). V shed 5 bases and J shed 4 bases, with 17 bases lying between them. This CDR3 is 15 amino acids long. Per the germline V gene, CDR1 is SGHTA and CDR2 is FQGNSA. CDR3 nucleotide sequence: TGTGCCAGCAGCACACCGACAGATAGAGGCACTGAAGCTTTCTTT. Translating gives CASSTPTDRGTEAFF.

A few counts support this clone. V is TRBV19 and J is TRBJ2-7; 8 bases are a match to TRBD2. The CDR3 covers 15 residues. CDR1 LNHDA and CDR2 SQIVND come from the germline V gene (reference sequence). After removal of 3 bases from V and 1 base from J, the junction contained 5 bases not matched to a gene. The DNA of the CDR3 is TGTGCCAGTAGTATTCAACTAGCGGCGTCCTACGAGCAGTACTTC. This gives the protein CASSIQLAASYEQYF.

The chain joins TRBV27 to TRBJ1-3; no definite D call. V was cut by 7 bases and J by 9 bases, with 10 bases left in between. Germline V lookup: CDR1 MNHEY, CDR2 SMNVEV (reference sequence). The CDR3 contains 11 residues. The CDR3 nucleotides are TGTGCCAGCACCCCTTCTCGCACCATATATTTT. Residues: CASTPSRTIYF.

The DNA of the CDR3 is TGTGCCAGCAGCCTGGGGGTTAGCGGGGGCCCCCAAGAGACCCAGTACTTC. Its protein product is CASSLGVSGGPQETQYF. The V call is TRBV7-2, the J call TRBJ2-5, with TRBD2 matching over 9 bases. CDR1 and CDR2 (germline): SGHTA, FQGNSA. The J segment lost 1 base and the V segment lost 5 bases, leaving 11 bases of the junction unmatched. There are 17 residues in the CDR3. Filled out from reference TRBV7-2 and TRBJ2-5, the complete variable domain reads GAGVSQSPSNKVTEKGKDVELRCDPISGHTALYWYRQSLGQGLEFLIYFQGNSAPDKSGLPSDRFSAERTGGSVSTLTIQRTQQEDSAVYLCASSLGVSGGPQETQYFGPGTRLLVL.

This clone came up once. The CDR3 region is CASSRGTGSEQYF. The CDR3 nucleotides are TGTGCCAGCAGTCGCGGGACGGGTTCCGAGCAGTACTTC. J is TRBJ2-7 and V is TRBV7-3; possibly TRBD2 for D (6 bases). With 6 bases removed from V and 6 bases from J, the gap between germline ends came to 15 bases. The CDR3 loop spans 13 amino acids. CDR1 SGHTA and CDR2 FQGTGA come from the germline V gene.

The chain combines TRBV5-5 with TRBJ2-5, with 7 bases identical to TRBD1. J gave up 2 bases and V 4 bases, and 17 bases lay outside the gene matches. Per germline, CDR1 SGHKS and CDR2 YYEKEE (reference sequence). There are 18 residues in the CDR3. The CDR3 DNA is TGTGCCAGCAGCCTCAACAGATACAGGGGAAACTTTCAAGAGACCCAGTACTTC. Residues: CASSLNRYRGNFQETQYF.

CDR3 sequence: CASSPQRALATSYEQYF. The CDR3 coding sequence is TGTGCCAGCAGTCCACAAAGGGCCCTAGCGACCTCCTACGAGCAGTACTTC. The chain employs TRBV28 and TRBJ2-7; D may be TRBD2 (6 bases). The CDR3 consists of 17 residues. Per germline, CDR1 MDHEN and CDR2 SYDVKM. V lost 5 bases to trimming and J lost 0 bases, with 20 bases between them.

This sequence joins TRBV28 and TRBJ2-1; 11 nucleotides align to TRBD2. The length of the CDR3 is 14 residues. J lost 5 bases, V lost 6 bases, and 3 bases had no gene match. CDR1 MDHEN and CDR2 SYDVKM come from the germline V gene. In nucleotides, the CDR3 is TGTGCCAGCAGCCAGACTAGCGGGAACAATGAGCAGTTCTTC. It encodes CASSQTSGNNEQFF.

CDR3 sequence: CSVDMGGNTGELFF. The DNA for the CDR3 is TGCAGCGTTGACATGGGAGGGAACACCGGGGAGCTGTTTTTT. J is TRBJ2-2 and V is TRBV29-1; tentative D call: TRBD2 (6 bases). Between the trimmed V and J ends, which lost 3 bases and 1 base, there was a span of 9 bases. Germline loops: CDR1 SQVTM, CDR2 ANQGSEA. The CDR3 totals 14 residues.

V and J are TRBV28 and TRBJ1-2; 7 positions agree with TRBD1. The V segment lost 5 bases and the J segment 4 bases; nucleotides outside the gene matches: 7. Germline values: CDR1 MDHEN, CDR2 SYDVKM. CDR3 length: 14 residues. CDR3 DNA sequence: TGTGCCAGCAGTGGGGGGTGGGACAGCTATGGCTACACCTTC. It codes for CASSGGWDSYGYTF.

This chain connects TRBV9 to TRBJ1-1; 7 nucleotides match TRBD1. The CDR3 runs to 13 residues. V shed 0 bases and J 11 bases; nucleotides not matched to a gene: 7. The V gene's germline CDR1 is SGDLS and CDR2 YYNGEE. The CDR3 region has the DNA TGTGCCAGCAGCGTAGGATCGGACAGGACGGCTTTCTTT. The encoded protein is CASSVGSDRTAFF.

CDR3 coding DNA: TGTGCCAGCAGCTTAGGACGGGAGAACATTCAGTACTTC. Protein sequence: CASSLGRENIQYF. The chain uses TRBV7-3 and TRBJ2-4, with a tentative D call TRBD2 (6 bases). With 2 bases removed from V and 7 bases from J, the gap between germline ends came to 9 bases. CDR1 is SGHTA and CDR2 is FQGTGA in the germline V gene. The CDR3 consists of 13 residues.

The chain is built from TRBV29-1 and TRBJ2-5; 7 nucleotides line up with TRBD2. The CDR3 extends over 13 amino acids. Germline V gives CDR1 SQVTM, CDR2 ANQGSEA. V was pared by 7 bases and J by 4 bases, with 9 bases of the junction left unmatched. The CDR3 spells CSGGSAGAETQYF. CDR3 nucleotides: TGCAGCGGTGGCTCGGCGGGAGCAGAGACCCAGTACTTC.

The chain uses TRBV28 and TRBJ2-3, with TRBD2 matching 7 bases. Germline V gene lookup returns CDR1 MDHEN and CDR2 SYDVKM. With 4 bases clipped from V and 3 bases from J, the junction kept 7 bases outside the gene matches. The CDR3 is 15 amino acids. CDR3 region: CASSSLRLATDTQYF. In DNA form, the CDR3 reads TGTGCCAGCAGTTCACTCCGACTAGCAACAGATACGCAGTATTTT.

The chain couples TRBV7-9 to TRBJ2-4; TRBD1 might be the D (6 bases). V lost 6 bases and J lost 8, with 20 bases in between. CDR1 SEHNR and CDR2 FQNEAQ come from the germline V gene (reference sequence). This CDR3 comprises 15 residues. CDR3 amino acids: CASRAARGFADIQYF. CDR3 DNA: TGTGCCAGCAGAGCCGCGAGGGGGTTCGCGGACATTCAGTACTTC.

The DNA of the CDR3 is TGTGCCAGCAGTTTAGCGCAGGGAGGCTATGGCTACACCTTC. This translates into CASSLAQGGYGYTF. V gene TRBV28 combines with J gene TRBJ1-2; weak D call: TRBD1 (5 bases). The V and J ends lost 2 bases and 4 bases respectively, with 11 bases between them. The CDR3 is 14 amino acids. Germline assignment: CDR1 MDHEN and CDR2 SYDVKM.

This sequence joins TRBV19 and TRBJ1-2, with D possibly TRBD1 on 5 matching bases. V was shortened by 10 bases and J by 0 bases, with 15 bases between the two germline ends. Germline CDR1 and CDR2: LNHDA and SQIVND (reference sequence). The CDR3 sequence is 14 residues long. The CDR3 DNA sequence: TGTGCCACCAGACCAAGGGGAACTAACTATGGCTACACCTTC. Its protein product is CATRPRGTNYGYTF.

The DNA of the CDR3 is TGCGCCAGCAGCTTGTACGGGATCGGCTACGAGCAGTACTTC. As protein: CASSLYGIGYEQYF. The chain is built from TRBV5-1 and TRBJ2-7, with D possibly TRBD2 on 5 matching bases. Germline assignment: CDR1 SGHRS and CDR2 YFSETQ. CDR3 length equals 14 residues. V dropped 1 base and J dropped 3 bases, with 11 bases sitting between them.

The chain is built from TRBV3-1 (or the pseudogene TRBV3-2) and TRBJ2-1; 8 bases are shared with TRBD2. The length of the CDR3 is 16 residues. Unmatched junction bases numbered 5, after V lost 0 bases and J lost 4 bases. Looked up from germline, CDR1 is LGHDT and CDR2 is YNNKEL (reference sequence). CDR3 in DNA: TGTGCCAGCAGCCAAGATGGCGGGAGGATTTACAATGAGCAGTTCTTC. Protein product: CASSQDGGRIYNEQFF.

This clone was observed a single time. The DNA of the CDR3 is TGTGCCAGCTCACCGGGCCGGCAGCAGGACTATGGCTACACCTTC. This translates into CASSPGRQQDYGYTF. The chain joins TRBV18 to TRBJ1-2; D is ambiguous. CDR1 is KGHSH, CDR2 LQKENI, per germline. The CDR3 is 15 amino acids. V was trimmed by 3 bases and J by 3 bases, leaving 14 bases between them.

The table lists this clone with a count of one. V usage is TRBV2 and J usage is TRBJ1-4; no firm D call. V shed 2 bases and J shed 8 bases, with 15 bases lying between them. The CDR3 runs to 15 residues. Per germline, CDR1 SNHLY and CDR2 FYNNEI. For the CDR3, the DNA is TGTGCCAGCAGTGAATTTGGGGTGAGGGCCGAAAAACTGTTTTTT. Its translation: CASSEFGVRAEKLFF. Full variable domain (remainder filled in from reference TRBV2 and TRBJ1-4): EPEVTQTPSHQVTQMGQEVILRCVPISNHLYFYWYRQILGQKVEFLVSFYNNEISEKSEIFDDQFSVERPDGSNFTLKIRSTKLEDSAMYFCASSEFGVRAEKLFFGSGTQLSVL.